Listed here are 18 T cell receptor beta chains from one sample, sequenced in a study of T cells in Graves' hyperthyroidism and ophthalmopathy. Researchers took RNA transcripts and amplified the TCR beta CDR3 regions from them. The primer set for the first-round RT-PCR of the TCR CDR3 was HTBI. TCRdb fed the multiplex PCR reads into MiXCR, producing one record per CDR3 protein. The profile covers 500,000 to 650,000 distinct CDR3 sequences, with roughly 14% appearing a single time and around 12% taken by the ten largest. Sequencing was done on a sample of blood. These TCRs come from a woman between 45 and 65 years old with Graves' ophthalmopathy.

This clonotype was counted ten times or more. The chain carries TRBV6-1 and TRBJ2-5; a possible D gene is TRBD1 (6 bases). Deletions cut 7 bases from V and 1 base from J, with 10 bases between. The germline V gene encodes CDR1 MNHNS and CDR2 SASEGT. CDR3 length: 13 residues. CDR3 loop: CASIRTAQETQYF. Written as DNA, the CDR3 is TGTGCCAGCATCCGGACAGCCCAAGAGACCCAGTACTTC.

DNA of the CDR3: TGTGCCAGCAGTCAACGCGGGCTCCCAGCCTACGAGCAGTACTTC. Its protein product is CASSQRGLPAYEQYF. The V gene is TRBV12-3 or TRBV12-4, the J gene TRBJ2-7, with a weak D call TRBD2 (5 bases). This CDR3 spans 15 amino acids. Trimming cost V 5 bases and J 2 bases, with 16 bases left between them.

The V gene is TRBV29-1, the J gene TRBJ2-3; 11 nucleotides match TRBD2. The CDR3 is made up of 13 amino acids. CDR1 and CDR2 from the germline V gene are SQVTM and ANQGSEA. J was trimmed by 3 bases and V by 6 bases; bases with no gene match: 2. As DNA, the CDR3 is TGCAGCGTCGGGACTAGCGGAACAGATACGCAGTATTTT. This codes for CSVGTSGTDTQYF.

This clonotype was seen only a few times. As DNA, the CDR3 is TGTGCCAGCAGCCTAGCGGGTAGAAAAAACATTCAGTACTTC. This gives the protein CASSLAGRKNIQYF. V and J are TRBV6-2 or TRBV6-3 and TRBJ2-4; TRBD2 matches 8 bases. The J segment lost 4 bases and the V segment lost 6 bases, leaving 5 bases of the junction unmatched. Germline V gene sequence: CDR1 MNHEY, CDR2 SVGEGT. This CDR3 spans 14 amino acids.

As to this clonotype: Being one base from a much bigger clone, this may be a read error. CDR3 sequence (DNA): TGTGCCAGCAGCCTCCCGGACGGGAACAATGGGCAGTTCTTC. Its translation: CASSLPDGNNGQFF. The J gene is TRBJ2-1, the V gene TRBV9, with D maybe TRBD2 (5 bases). The CDR3 spans 14 residues. CDR1 and CDR2 from the germline V gene are SGDLS and YYNGEE.

As for this clonotype: This may stem from a read error, because a much larger clone lies one nucleotide away. The chain couples TRBV7-3 to TRBJ2-2, with 11 bases matching TRBD2. Germline lookup yields CDR1 SGHTA and CDR2 FQGTGA. This CDR3 contains 16 residues. The DNA of the CDR3 is TGTGCCAGCAGCCCCTTAGCGGGAGGGTCCCCCGGGGAGCCGTTTTTT. Translated, it gives CASSPLAGGSPGEPFF.

The chain couples TRBV25-1 to TRBJ1-1, with D possibly TRBD1 on 5 matching bases. V lost 3 bases to trimming and J lost 0 bases, with 11 bases between them. Germline V gene sequence: CDR1 MGHDK, CDR2 SYGVNS. CDR3 length: 15 residues. CDR3 nucleotides: TGTGCCAGCAGTGATCCCGGGACCCTGAACACTGAAGCTTTCTTT. The encoded protein is CASSDPGTLNTEAFF.

This clonotype has ten or more counts. The V call is TRBV18, the J call TRBJ1-5; a weak D match, TRBD1 (5 bases). The CDR3 is made up of 16 amino acids. V was pared by 3 bases and J by 3 bases, with 15 bases between. CDR1 is KGHSH and CDR2 is LQKENI in the germline V gene. The CDR3, as DNA: TGTGCCAGCTCACCCCTACCCCCAGGGTCCAATCAGCCCCAGCATTTT. Its protein is CASSPLPPGSNQPQHF.

This clonotype occurred many times. The chain recombines TRBV11-3 with TRBJ2-2; 15 bases are a match to TRBD2. Germline V gene lookup returns CDR1 SGHNT and CDR2 YENEEA. The CDR3 runs to 19 residues. J gave up 5 bases and V 5 bases, and 12 bases lay outside the gene matches. CDR3 sequence (DNA): TGTGCCAGCAGCGCGCACCCTCCGGGACTAGCGGGAGGTACCGGGGAGCTGTTTTTT. Protein sequence: CASSAHPPGLAGGTGELFF.

This clonotype was seen repeatedly, ten times or more. This chain links TRBV9 with TRBJ2-7; TRBD1 agrees at 7 bases. V shed 3 bases, J shed 0 bases, and the junction held 9 bases outside the gene matches. The CDR3 is made up of 16 amino acids. Germline CDR1 reads SGDLS; CDR2 reads YYNGEE. The CDR3 DNA follows: TGTGCCAGCAGCGAGACCGGGACAGCGATCTCCTACGAGCAGTACTTC. Its translation: CASSETGTAISYEQYF.

This clonotype has ten or more counts. The CDR3 sequence is CASSPGTGMHGELFF. The CDR3 DNA sequence: TGTGCCAGCAGCCCCGGGACAGGGATGCACGGGGAGCTGTTTTTT. The chain employs TRBV7-3 and TRBJ2-2, with 9 bases aligning to TRBD1. The germline V gene encodes CDR1 SGHTA and CDR2 FQGTGA. Trimming cost V 5 bases and J 7 bases; bases outside gene matches: 8. This CDR3 is built from 15 residues.

The V and J genes are TRBV6-2 or TRBV6-3 and TRBJ2-1; TRBD2 agrees at 8 bases. The length of the CDR3 is 15 residues. V was pared by 7 bases and J by 2 bases, with 7 bases of the junction left unmatched. Germline values: CDR1 MNHEY, CDR2 SVGEGT. The CDR3 nucleotides read TGTGCCAGCACCCTGCATAGCGGGACCTACAATGAGCAGTTCTTC. Translated: CASTLHSGTYNEQFF.

The chain carries TRBV5-6 and TRBJ1-3, with TRBD1 as a possible D gene (6 bases). The length of the CDR3 is 15 residues. V was pared by 5 bases and J by 0 bases, with 12 bases between. CDR1 is SGHDT, CDR2 YYEEEE, per germline. CDR3 sequence: CASRRGARSGNTIYF. The CDR3 nucleotides read TGTGCCAGCAGGAGGGGGGCCCGCTCTGGAAACACCATATATTTT.

Many counts were recorded for this clonotype. The chain carries TRBV30 and TRBJ2-1; no firm D call. V was trimmed by 0 bases and J by 6 bases, leaving 3 bases between them. Germline V gene data show CDR1 as GTSNPN and CDR2 as SVGIG (reference sequence). The CDR3 length is 11 residues. CDR3 bases: TGTGCCTGGAGTGTAGCCAATGAGCAGTTCTTC. As protein: CAWSVANEQFF.

The chain joins TRBV6-2 or TRBV6-3 to TRBJ2-5, with D perhaps TRBD1 (6 bases). Between the trimmed V and J ends, which lost 7 bases and 3 bases, there was a span of 12 bases. Germline V lookup: CDR1 MNHEY, CDR2 SVGEGT. This CDR3 contains 13 residues. The CDR3 nucleotides are TGTGCCAGCAAAAATCGACAGGAAGAGACCCAGTACTTC. Protein sequence: CASKNRQEETQYF.

This clonotype came up many times. V gene TRBV24-1 combines with J gene TRBJ2-5; the match to TRBD1 covers 10 bases. The V and J ends lost 3 bases and 3 bases, in that order; junction bases with no gene match: 3. Germline values: CDR1 KGHDR, CDR2 SFDVKD. The CDR3 loop spans 15 amino acids. In DNA form, the CDR3 reads TGTGCCACCAGTGATCCTGGGACAGGGGAAGAGACCCAGTACTTC. Translating gives CATSDPGTGEETQYF.

This clonotype was seen repeatedly, ten times or more. J is TRBJ2-2 and V is TRBV6-2 or TRBV6-3, with TRBD2 matching over 8 bases. V shed 6 bases and J 7 bases; nucleotides not matched to a gene: 13. CDR1 and CDR2 from the germline V gene are MNHEY and SVGEGT. The CDR3 extends over 16 amino acids. This CDR3 reads CASRATGTRKIGELFF. Here the CDR3 DNA reads TGTGCCAGCAGAGCAACCGGGACTAGGAAGATCGGGGAGCTGTTTTTT.

As for this clonotype: This CDR3 fails to terminate in the conserved phenylalanine or tryptophan, so it likely reflects a read error. This chain connects TRBV12-3 or TRBV12-4 to TRBJ1-5; a possible D gene is TRBD1 (6 bases). The germline V and J ends were trimmed by 2 bases and 4 bases, with 12 bases remaining between them. The CDR3 loop spans 15 amino acids. This CDR3 reads CASSLWGQGNQPQHL. The CDR3 nucleotides read TGTGCCAGCAGTTTATGGGGGCAGGGAAATCAGCCCCAGCATCTT.